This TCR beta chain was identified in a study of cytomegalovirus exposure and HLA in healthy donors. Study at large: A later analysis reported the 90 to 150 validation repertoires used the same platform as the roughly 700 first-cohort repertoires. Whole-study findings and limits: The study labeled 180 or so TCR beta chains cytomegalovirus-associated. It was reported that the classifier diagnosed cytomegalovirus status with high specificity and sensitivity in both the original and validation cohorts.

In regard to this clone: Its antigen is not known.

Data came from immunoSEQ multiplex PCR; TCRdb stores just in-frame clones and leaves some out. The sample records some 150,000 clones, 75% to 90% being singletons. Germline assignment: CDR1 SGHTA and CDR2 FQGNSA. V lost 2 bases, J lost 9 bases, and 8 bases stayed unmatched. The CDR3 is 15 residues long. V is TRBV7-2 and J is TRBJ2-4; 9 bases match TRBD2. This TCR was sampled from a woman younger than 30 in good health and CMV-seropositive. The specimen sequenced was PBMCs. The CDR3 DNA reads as TGTGCCAGCAGCTTATCAAGCGGGGGGTTACCCATTCAGTACTTC. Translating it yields CASSLSSGGLPIQYF.